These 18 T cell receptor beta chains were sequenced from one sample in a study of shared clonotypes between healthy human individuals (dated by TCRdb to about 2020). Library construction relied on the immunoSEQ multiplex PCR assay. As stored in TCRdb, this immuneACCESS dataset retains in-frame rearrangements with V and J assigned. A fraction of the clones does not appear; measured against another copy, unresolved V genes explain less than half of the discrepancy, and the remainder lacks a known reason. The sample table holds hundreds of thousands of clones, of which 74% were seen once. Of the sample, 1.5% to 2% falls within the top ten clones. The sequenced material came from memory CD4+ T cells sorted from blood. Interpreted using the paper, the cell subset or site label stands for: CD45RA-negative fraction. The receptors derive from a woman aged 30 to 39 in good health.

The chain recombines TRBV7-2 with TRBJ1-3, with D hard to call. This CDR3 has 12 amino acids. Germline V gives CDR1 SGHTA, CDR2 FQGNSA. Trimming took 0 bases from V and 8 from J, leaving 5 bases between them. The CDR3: CASSLAGHTIYF. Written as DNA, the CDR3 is TGTGCCAGCAGCTTAGCAGGGCACACCATATATTTT. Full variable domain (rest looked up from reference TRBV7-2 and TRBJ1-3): GAGVSQSPSNKVTEKGKDVELRCDPISGHTALYWYRQSLGQGLEFLIYFQGNSAPDKSGLPSDRFSAERTGGSVSTLTIQRTQQEDSAVYLCASSLAGHTIYFGEGSWLTVV.

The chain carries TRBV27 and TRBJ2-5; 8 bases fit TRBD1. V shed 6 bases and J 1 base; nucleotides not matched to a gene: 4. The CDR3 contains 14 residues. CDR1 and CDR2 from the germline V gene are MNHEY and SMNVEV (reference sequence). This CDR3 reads CASSPGGSQETQYF. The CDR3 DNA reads TGTGCCAGCAGCCCAGGGGGCAGCCAAGAGACCCAGTACTTC.

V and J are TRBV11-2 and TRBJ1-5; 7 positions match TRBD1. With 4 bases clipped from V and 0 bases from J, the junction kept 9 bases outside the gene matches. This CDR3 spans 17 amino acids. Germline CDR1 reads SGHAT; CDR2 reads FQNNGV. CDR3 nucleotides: TGTGCCAGCAGCTCCCCGACAGGGTCGGATAGCAATCAGCCCCAGCATTTT. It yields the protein CASSSPTGSDSNQPQHF.

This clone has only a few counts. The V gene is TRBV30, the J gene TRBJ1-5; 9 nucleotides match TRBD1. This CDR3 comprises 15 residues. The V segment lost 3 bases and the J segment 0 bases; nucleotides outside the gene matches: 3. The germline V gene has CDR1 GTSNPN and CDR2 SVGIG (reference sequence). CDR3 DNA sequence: TGTGCCTGGAGAAAGACAGGGGGTAGCAATCAGCCCCAGCATTTT. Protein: CAWRKTGGSNQPQHF.

CDR3 sequence (DNA): TGTGCCAGCTCTCAAGCTAGCGGGAGAGATATTCAGTACTTC. Translating gives CASSQASGRDIQYF. The V gene is TRBV18, the J gene TRBJ2-4; 10 bases line up with TRBD2. Looked up from germline, CDR1 is KGHSH and CDR2 is LQKENI. J lost 10 bases, V lost 6 bases, and 9 bases had no gene match. The CDR3 extends over 14 amino acids.

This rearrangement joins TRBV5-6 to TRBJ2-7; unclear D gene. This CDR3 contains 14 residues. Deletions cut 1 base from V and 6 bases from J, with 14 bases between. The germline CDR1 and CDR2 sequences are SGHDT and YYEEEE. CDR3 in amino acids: CASSLRLQLGEQYF. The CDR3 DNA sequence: TGTGCCAGCAGCTTGAGGCTACAGTTGGGCGAGCAGTACTTC.

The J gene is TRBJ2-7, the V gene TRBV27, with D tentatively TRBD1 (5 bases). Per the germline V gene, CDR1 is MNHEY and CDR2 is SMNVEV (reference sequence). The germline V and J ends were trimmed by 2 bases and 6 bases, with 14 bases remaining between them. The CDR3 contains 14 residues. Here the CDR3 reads CASSLVAGSGEQYF. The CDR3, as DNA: TGTGCCAGCAGTTTAGTGGCAGGGTCTGGCGAGCAGTACTTC.

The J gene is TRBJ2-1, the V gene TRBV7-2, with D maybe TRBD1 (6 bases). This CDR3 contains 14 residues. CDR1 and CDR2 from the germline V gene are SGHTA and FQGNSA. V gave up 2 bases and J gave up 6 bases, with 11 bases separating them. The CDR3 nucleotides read TGTGCCAGCAGCTTATACAGGGATCCCAATGAGCAGTTCTTC. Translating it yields CASSLYRDPNEQFF.

CDR3 protein: CASRRTGVATYEQYF. The CDR3, as DNA: TGTGCCAGCAGACGCACAGGGGTGGCCACCTACGAGCAGTACTTC. The chain uses TRBV2 and TRBJ2-7; 7 bases match TRBD1. CDR3 length equals 15 residues. Trimming took 6 bases from V and 2 from J; bases not matched to a gene: 10. Looked up from germline, CDR1 is SNHLY and CDR2 is FYNNEI.

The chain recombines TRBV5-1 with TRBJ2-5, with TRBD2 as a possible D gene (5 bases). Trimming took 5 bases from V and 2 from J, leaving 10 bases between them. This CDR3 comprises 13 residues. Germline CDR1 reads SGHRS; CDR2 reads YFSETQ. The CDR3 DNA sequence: TGCGCCAGCAGGGGTAGCGAACAAGAGACCCAGTACTTC. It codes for CASRGSEQETQYF. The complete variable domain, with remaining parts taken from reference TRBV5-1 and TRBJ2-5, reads KAGVTQTPRYLIKTRGQQVTLSCSPISGHRSVSWYQQTPGQGLQFLFEYFSETQRNKGNFPGRFSGRQFSNSRSEMNVSTLELGDSALYLCASRGSEQETQYFGPGTRLLVL.

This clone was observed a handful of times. DNA for the CDR3: TGTGCCAGCAGTTTATCCCCAGGGGCGACTGCAGAGACCCAGTACTTC. Its protein product is CASSLSPGATAETQYF. The rearrangement joins TRBV27 to TRBJ2-5; TRBD1 is a possible D gene (6 bases). CDR1 MNHEY and CDR2 SMNVEV come from the germline V gene (reference sequence). Trimming removed 0 bases at V and 4 bases at J, with 15 bases between. The CDR3 consists of 16 residues.

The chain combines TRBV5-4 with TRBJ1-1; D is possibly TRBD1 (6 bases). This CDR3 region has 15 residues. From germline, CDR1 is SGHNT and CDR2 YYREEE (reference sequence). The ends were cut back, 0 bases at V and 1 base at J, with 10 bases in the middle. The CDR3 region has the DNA TGTGCCAGCAGCTTGGGAGGGGGAAGGAACACTGAAGCTTTCTTT. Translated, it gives CASSLGGGRNTEAFF.

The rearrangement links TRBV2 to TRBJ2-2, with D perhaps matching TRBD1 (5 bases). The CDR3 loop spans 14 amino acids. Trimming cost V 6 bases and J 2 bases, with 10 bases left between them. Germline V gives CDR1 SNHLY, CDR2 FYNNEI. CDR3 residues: CASRQGINTGELFF. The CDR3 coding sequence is TGTGCCAGCAGGCAGGGAATCAACACCGGGGAGCTGTTTTTT.

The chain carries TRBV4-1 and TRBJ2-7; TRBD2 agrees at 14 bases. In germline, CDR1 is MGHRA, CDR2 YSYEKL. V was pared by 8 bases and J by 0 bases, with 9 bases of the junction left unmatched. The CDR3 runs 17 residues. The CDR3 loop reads CASAQRTSGGSSYEQYF. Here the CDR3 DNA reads TGCGCCAGCGCACAACGGACTAGCGGGGGGAGCTCCTACGAGCAGTACTTC.

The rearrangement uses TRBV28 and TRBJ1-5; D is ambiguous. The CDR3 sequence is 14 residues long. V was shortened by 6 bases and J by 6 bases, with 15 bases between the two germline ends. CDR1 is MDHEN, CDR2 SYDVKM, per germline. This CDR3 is CASRGGGLGQPQHF. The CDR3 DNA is TGTGCCAGCAGGGGCGGCGGGCTCGGTCAGCCCCAGCATTTT.

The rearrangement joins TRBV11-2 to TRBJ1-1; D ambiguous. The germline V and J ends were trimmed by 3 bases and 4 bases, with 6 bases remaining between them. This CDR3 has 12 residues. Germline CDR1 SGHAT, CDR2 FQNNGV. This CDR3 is CASSFRGTEAFF. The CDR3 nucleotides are TGTGCCAGCAGCTTTCGTGGCACTGAAGCTTTCTTT.

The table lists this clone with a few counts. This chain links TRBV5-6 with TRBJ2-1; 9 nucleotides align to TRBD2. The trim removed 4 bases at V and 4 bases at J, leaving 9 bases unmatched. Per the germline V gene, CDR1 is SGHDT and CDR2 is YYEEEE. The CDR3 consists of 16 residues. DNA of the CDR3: TGTGCCAGCAGCCCTGAGGCTAGCGGGATTTACAATGAGCAGTTCTTC. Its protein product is CASSPEASGIYNEQFF.

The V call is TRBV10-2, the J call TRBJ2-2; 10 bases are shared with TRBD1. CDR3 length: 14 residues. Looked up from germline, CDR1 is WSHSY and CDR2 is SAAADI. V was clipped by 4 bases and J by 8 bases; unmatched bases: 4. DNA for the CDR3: TGCGCCAGCAGTGGACAGGGGGCGGCGGGGGAGCTGTTTTTT. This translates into CASSGQGAAGELFF.